This entry concerns a single TCR beta chain. Its cognate antigen is unknown. No conserved phenylalanine or tryptophan is present at the end of the CDR3, so a read error is the likely explanation. No DNA is shown, since the ends of the CDR3 on it are uncertain; the CDR3 is the one TCRdb lists. The CDR3 sequence runs 13 residues, both termini included. RNA was extracted from bulk tissue without any cell sorting. Distant lung tissue was collected more than 3 cm away from the tumor edge. Donors were chemotherapy-naive, newly diagnosed lung cancer surgical patients in China, August–late 2014. A modified ARM-PCR protocol with three rounds of nested PCR amplified TCRbeta. MiXCR, run by TCRdb on the multiplex PCR reads, gives a single entry per CDR3 protein. This table has 100,000 or so distinct CDR3 sequences, about 62% appearing once. This specimen comes from a study of tumor and adjacent non-tumor tissue in lung cancer. Study observations and caveats: TCR diversity was significantly greater in tumor than normal lung tissue.

Sequenced sample: distant non-tumor lung tissue. This chain connects TRBV12-3 or TRBV12-4 to TRBJ2-7. The origin of this receptor is a man aged 25 to 40 with non-small cell lung cancer. CDR3 amino acids: CASSFYVGGEQYL.